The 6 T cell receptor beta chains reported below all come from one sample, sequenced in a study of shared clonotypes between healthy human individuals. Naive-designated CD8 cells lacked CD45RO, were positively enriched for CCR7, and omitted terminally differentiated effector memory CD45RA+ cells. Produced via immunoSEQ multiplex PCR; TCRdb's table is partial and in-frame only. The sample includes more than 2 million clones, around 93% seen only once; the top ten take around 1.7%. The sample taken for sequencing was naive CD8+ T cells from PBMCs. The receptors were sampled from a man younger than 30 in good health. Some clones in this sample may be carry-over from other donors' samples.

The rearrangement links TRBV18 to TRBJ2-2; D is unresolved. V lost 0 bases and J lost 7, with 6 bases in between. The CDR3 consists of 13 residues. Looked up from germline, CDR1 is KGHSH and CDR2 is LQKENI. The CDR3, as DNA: TGTGCCAGCTCACCACCTCTGGGCGGGGAGCTGTTTTTT. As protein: CASSPPLGGELFF. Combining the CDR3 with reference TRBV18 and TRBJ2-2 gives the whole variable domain NAGVMQNPRHLVRRRGQEARLRCSPMKGHSHVYWYRQLPEEGLKFMVYLQKENIIDESGMPKERFSAEFPKEGPSILRIQQVVRGDSAAYFCASSPPLGGELFFGEGSRLTVL.

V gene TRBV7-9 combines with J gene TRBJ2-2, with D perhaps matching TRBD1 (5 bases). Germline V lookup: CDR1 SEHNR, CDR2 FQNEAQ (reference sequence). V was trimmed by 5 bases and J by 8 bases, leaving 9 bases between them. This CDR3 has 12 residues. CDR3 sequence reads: CASSPDSGELFF. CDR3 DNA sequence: TGTGCCAGCAGCCCCGACAGTGGGGAGCTGTTTTTT.

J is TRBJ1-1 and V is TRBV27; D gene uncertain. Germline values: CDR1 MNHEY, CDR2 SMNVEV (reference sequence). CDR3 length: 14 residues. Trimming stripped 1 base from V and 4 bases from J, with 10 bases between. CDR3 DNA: TGTGCCAGCAGTTTATTAGGGTTTGCCACTGAAGCTTTCTTT. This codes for CASSLLGFATEAFF.

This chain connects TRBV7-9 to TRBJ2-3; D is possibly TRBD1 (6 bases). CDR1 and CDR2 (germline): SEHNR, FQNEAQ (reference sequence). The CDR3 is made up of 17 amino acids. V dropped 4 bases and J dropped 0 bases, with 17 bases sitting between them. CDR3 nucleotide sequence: TGTGCCAGCAGCTGGACCCTGACGGGACAAAGCACAGATACGCAGTATTTT. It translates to CASSWTLTGQSTDTQYF.

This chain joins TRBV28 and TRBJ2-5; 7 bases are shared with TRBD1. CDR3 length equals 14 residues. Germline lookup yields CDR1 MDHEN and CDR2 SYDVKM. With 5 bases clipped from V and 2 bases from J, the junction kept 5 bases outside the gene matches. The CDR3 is CASSPRQGQETQYF. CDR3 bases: TGTGCCAGCAGTCCCAGACAGGGTCAAGAGACCCAGTACTTC.

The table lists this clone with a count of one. CDR3 in amino acids: CASSEGGRQPQHF. CDR3 DNA sequence: TGTGCCAGCAGTGAAGGGGGAAGACAGCCCCAGCATTTT. The J gene is TRBJ1-5, the V gene TRBV2; D remains ambiguous. CDR1 is SNHLY and CDR2 is FYNNEI in the germline V gene. V was pared by 1 base and J by 7 bases, with 8 bases between. This CDR3 region has 13 residues. Based on the CDR3 plus reference TRBV2 and TRBJ1-5, the full variable domain is EPEVTQTPSHQVTQMGQEVILRCVPISNHLYFYWYRQILGQKVEFLVSFYNNEISEKSEIFDDQFSVERPDGSNFTLKIRSTKLEDSAMYFCASSEGGRQPQHFGDGTRLSIL.